The source of this TCR beta chain is a study of blood T cell repertoires in COVID-19. About the research overall: The samples span acute and convalescent COVID-19 from the United States, Italy and Spain.

V was shortened by 7 bases and J by 3 bases, with 12 bases between the two germline ends. The CDR3 loop spans 12 amino acids. Per germline, CDR1 SQVTM and CDR2 ANQGSEA. Participants came from some 23 US areas, aged roughly 18 to 90 years. Clones were read by immunoSEQ multiplex PCR, and TCRdb kept only the in-frame ones, dropping some. The table lists 200,000 to 250,000 clones, 86% of them singletons, with over 2% in the top ten. Specimen: PBMCs or T cells enriched from blood (not recorded which). This clonotype was sampled from a woman aged 50 to 65 who had recovered from COVID-19. This chain uses TRBV29-1 with TRBJ1-1; D is perhaps TRBD1 (5 bases). CDR3 loop: CSAKDTDTEAFF. The CDR3 DNA sequence: TGCAGCGCTAAGGACACCGACACTGAAGCTTTCTTT.